This record covers a single T cell receptor beta chain. The treatment here: randomized to nivolumab then ipilimumab (arm A) or the reverse (arm B). From germline, CDR1 is KGHSH and CDR2 LQKENI. The CDR3 extends over 16 amino acids. V dropped 4 bases and J dropped 0 bases, with 15 bases sitting between them. This record belongs to a study of sequential checkpoint blockade in melanoma. Some clones are missing from TCRdb's copy, which holds only in-frame ones; the method was immunoSEQ multiplex PCR. The sample has over a thousand clones, just over 20% seen once. The sequence derives from a human donor with melanoma. The J gene is TRBJ1-1, the V gene TRBV18, with D perhaps matching TRBD1 (6 bases). Sample: tumor tissue (inferred from file names), taken from a patient given nivolumab and ipilimumab in sequence. CDR3: CASSQGTTNLNTEAFF. The CDR3 DNA is TGTGCCAGCTCACAAGGGACAACGAATTTGAACACTGAAGCTTTCTTT.